One and the same sample provided the 13 T cell receptor beta chains below, sequenced in a study of shared clonotypes between healthy human individuals. Method: immunoSEQ multiplex PCR; TCRdb's copy keeps in-frame clones and lacks some. The sample shows 1,500,000 or so clones, 98% to 99% of them seen only once. The specimen sequenced was naive CD4+ T cells sorted from blood. The subset: CD45RA+ positively selected. These receptors all come from a man in his thirties or forties in good health.

This chain links TRBV28 with TRBJ2-2; unclear D gene. Germline CDR1 MDHEN, CDR2 SYDVKM. The CDR3 covers 11 residues. Trimming removed 10 bases from V and 2 bases from J, with 5 bases in between. The CDR3 nucleotides are TGTGCCACCCAAAACACCGGGGAGCTGTTTTTT. It is translated as CATQNTGELFF.

This chain joins TRBV18 and TRBJ2-7; 8 nucleotides match TRBD2. The germline gives CDR1 KGHSH, CDR2 LQKENI. The CDR3 covers 16 residues. V lost 1 base to trimming and J lost 4 bases; unmatched junction nucleotides: 9. CDR3 nucleotide sequence: TGTGCCAGCTCACCACAGGGACTAGGGCAATTTTACGAGCAGTACTTC. Translated, it gives CASSPQGLGQFYEQYF.

This rearrangement joins TRBV5-6 to TRBJ2-7; D unclear. Trimming took off 0 bases at V and 4 bases at J, with 5 bases between the two ends. Germline CDR1 and CDR2: SGHDT and YYEEEE. The CDR3 spans 12 residues. The CDR3 DNA is TGTGCCAGCAGCTTGGGAATGTACGAGCAGTACTTC. Its protein is CASSLGMYEQYF.

This clone was observed a single time. Distinct nucleotide sequences in the sample also encode this CDR3. The chain joins TRBV2 to TRBJ2-2; D is undetermined. CDR1 is SNHLY and CDR2 is FYNNEI in the germline V gene. The length of the CDR3 is 13 residues. V was pared by 6 bases and J by 1 base, with 6 bases between. CDR3: CASRAGNTGELFF. The CDR3 bases are TGTGCCAGCAGGGCCGGGAACACCGGGGAGCTGTTTTTT. Variable domain in full (rest from reference TRBV2 and TRBJ2-2): EPEVTQTPSHQVTQMGQEVILRCVPISNHLYFYWYRQILGQKVEFLVSFYNNEISEKSEIFDDQFSVERPDGSNFTLKIRSTKLEDSAMYFCASRAGNTGELFFGEGSRLTVL.

The rearrangement joins TRBV10-3 to TRBJ2-3; 8 bases are a match to TRBD2. The CDR3 covers 13 residues. Germline trimming cut 9 bases from V and 2 bases from J; bases unmatched to any gene: 4. Germline V gene data show CDR1 as ENHRY and CDR2 as SYGVKD. The DNA of the CDR3 is TGTGCCATTGGGGGACTAGACACAGATACGCAGTATTTT. It encodes CAIGGLDTDTQYF.

J is TRBJ1-1 and V is TRBV5-1; no reliable D call. Trimming left V 6 bases short and J 3 bases short, with 12 bases between. Germline V gene sequence: CDR1 SGHRS, CDR2 YFSETQ. This CDR3 contains 13 residues. The chain's CDR3 is CASTPRGDTEAFF. In DNA, the CDR3 is TGCGCCAGCACCCCCCGTGGGGACACTGAAGCTTTCTTT.

About this clone itself: Other DNA sequences within the sample encode an identical CDR3. The V gene is TRBV11-2, the J gene TRBJ2-5; D not certain. The V gene lost 5 bases and the J gene lost 5 bases, with 6 bases spanning the gap. In germline, CDR1 is SGHAT, CDR2 FQNNGV. CDR3 length: 11 residues. The CDR3 nucleotides read TGTGCCAGCAGCCTCAGTGAGACCCAGTACTTC. Translating gives CASSLSETQYF.

For the CDR3, the DNA is TGTGCCAGCAGCCAGGGCCAGAATCAGCCCCAGCATTTT. Its protein is CASSQGQNQPQHF. The chain couples TRBV7-6 to TRBJ1-5; D possibly corresponds to TRBD1 (5 bases). Germline-derived CDR1 and CDR2 are SGHVS and FNYEAQ. The CDR3 length is 13 residues. Trimming shortened V by 5 bases and J by 4 bases, and 9 bases separated the two germline ends.

The rearrangement joins TRBV28 to TRBJ2-3; D perhaps matches TRBD2 (5 bases). V shed 7 bases and J shed 3 bases, with 8 bases lying between them. Germline V gene data show CDR1 as MDHEN and CDR2 as SYDVKM. The CDR3 extends over 12 amino acids. Here the CDR3 reads CASKEGTDTQYF. The CDR3 coding sequence is TGTGCCAGCAAAGAGGGAACAGATACGCAGTATTTT.

The CDR3: CASSLEAATSYEQYF. DNA for the CDR3: TGTGCCAGCAGCTTGGAGGCGGCAACCTCCTACGAGCAGTACTTC. The rearrangement joins TRBV5-4 to TRBJ2-7; D gene ambiguous. Germline V gene sequence: CDR1 SGHNT, CDR2 YYREEE (reference sequence). Trimming cost V 0 bases and J 0 bases, with 10 bases left between them. The CDR3 is 15 amino acids. The full variable domain, its missing parts supplied by reference TRBV5-4 and TRBJ2-7, is ETGVTQSPTHLIKTRGQQVTLRCSSQSGHNTVSWYQQALGQGPQFIFQYYREEENGRGNFPPRFSGLQFPNYSSELNVNALELDDSALYLCASSLEAATSYEQYFGPGTRLTVT.

The CDR3 DNA is TGTGCCAGCAGCCAAGCTAGCGGGAGCCCCTACAATGAGCAGTTCTTC. Translating gives CASSQASGSPYNEQFF. The chain has TRBV14 and TRBJ2-1, with 10 bases fitting TRBD2. This CDR3 comprises 16 residues. V lost 1 base and J lost 2; bases outside the gene matches: 2. Germline values: CDR1 SGHDN, CDR2 FVKESK.

Details on this clone: In the same sample, other DNA sequences code for this CDR3. This chain links TRBV18 with TRBJ2-1; 7 bases map to TRBD1. CDR1 is KGHSH and CDR2 is LQKENI in the germline V gene. There are 13 residues in the CDR3. With V trimmed by 6 bases and J by 6 bases, 5 bases remained unmatched. The CDR3 reads CASSPDRANEQFF. The CDR3 DNA sequence: TGTGCCAGCTCGCCCGACAGGGCCAATGAGCAGTTCTTC.

The chain has TRBV5-1 and TRBJ2-7; 15 nucleotides agree with TRBD2. Trimming removed 4 bases from V and 1 base from J; junction bases left unmatched: 6. The CDR3 has 17 residues. Germline V gene lookup returns CDR1 SGHRS and CDR2 YFSETQ. The CDR3: CASSNGLAGGRSYEQYF. In DNA, the CDR3 is TGCGCCAGCAGCAACGGACTAGCGGGAGGGCGGTCCTACGAGCAGTACTTC.